This is a list of T cell receptor beta chains from one sample in a study of blood T cell repertoires in COVID-19. The data were produced by immunoSEQ multiplex PCR, yet TCRdb's version contains in-frame clones alone and is incomplete. The repertoire holds 150,000 to 200,000 clones, with 93% as singletons. Source material: peripheral blood. The receptors were gathered from a woman in her sixties with COVID-19, enrolled during active disease. CDR3s include the opening cysteine and the closing phenylalanine or tryptophan. D genes are given only for firm matches. Clone size is stated in some rows and not others, as once, few, many or a class when expanded.

cdr3_length	v_call	d_call	j_call	clone_size	cdr3_nt	cdr3_aa
20	TRBV24-1	TRBD1	TRBJ1-5	-	TGTGCCACCAGTGATTTTACCGCCGACAGGGTCAGGTATAGCAATCAGCCCCAGCATTTT	CATSDFTADRVRYSNQPQHF
16	TRBV6-4	TRBD1	TRBJ2-3	-	TGTGCCAGCAGTGAGAGTTGGGGACAGGGTCGAAACACGCAGTATTTT	CASSESWGQGRNTQYF
16	TRBV20-1	TRBD1	TRBJ1-4	few	TGCAGTGCTAGTGGGACAGACTCTCAACTTAATGAAAAACTGTTTTTT	CSASGTDSQLNEKLFF
15	TRBV18	TRBD1	TRBJ1-5	-	TGTGCCAGCTCACCCCCGGGACAGCTCAATCAGCCCCAGCATTTT	CASSPPGQLNQPQHF
14	TRBV4-3	TRBD1	TRBJ1-2	-	TGCGCCAGCAGCCACGGGACAGGCGTTGCTGGCTACACCTTC	CASSHGTGVAGYTF
14	TRBV9	-	TRBJ2-2	-	TGTGCCAGCAGCGTAGACCCACTCACCGGGGAGCTGTTTTTT	CASSVDPLTGELFF
14	TRBV27	-	TRBJ1-2	-	TGTGCCAGCAGTTCTCGGGGGGAGTATTATGGCTACACCTTC	CASSSRGEYYGYTF
15	TRBV5-1	TRBD1	TRBJ2-1	-	TGCGCCAGCAGCTCGGACAGGGTAGGCTACAATGAGCAGTTCTTC	CASSSDRVGYNEQFF
13	TRBV5-1	-	TRBJ1-4	-	TGCGCCAGCAGCTGGGAGAATAATGAAAAACTGTTTTTT	CASSWENNEKLFF
13	TRBV19	-	TRBJ1-5	-	TGTGCCAGTAGTTTCAGGGGCAATCAGCCCCAGCATTTT	CASSFRGNQPQHF
13	TRBV6-5	TRBD2	TRBJ2-5	-	TGTGCCAGCAGGTTCGGGGGGGTGGAGACCCAGTACTTC	CASRFGGVETQYF
15	TRBV15	-	TRBJ2-6	-	TGTGCCACCAGCAGATCCAGCTCTGGGGCCAACGTCCTGACTTTC	CATSRSSSGANVLTF
14	TRBV5-3	-	TRBJ1-1	-	TGTGCCAGAAGCCGTATGGGGGCGAACACTGAAGCTTTCTTT	CARSRMGANTEAFF
15	TRBV6-5	-	TRBJ1-5	once	TGTGCCAGCAGTCCTGCACCAGGGGAGGGTCAGCCCCAGCATTTT	CASSPAPGEGQPQHF
13	TRBV7-2	-	TRBJ1-5	-	TGTGCCAGCAGCTTACACTTAAATCAGCCCCAGCATTTT	CASSLHLNQPQHF
13	TRBV30	-	TRBJ1-5	-	TGTGCCTGGAGTGACCGGGGGGGACAGCCCCAGCATTTT	CAWSDRGGQPQHF
13	TRBV5-5	TRBD2	TRBJ2-1	-	TGTGCCAGCAGCACCTTGACTAGCGATGAGCAGTTCTTC	CASSTLTSDEQFF
16	TRBV7-8	TRBD1	TRBJ2-2	-	TGTGCCAGCAGCCGATTTGTACAGGGGGCGCCCGGGGAGCTGTTTTTT	CASSRFVQGAPGELFF
17	TRBV21-1	-	TRBJ2-3	-	TGTGCCAGCAGCAAAGTCTCACTAGCGGGGAGCACAGATACGCAGTATTTT	CASSKVSLAGSTDTQYF
16	TRBV9	TRBD1	TRBJ1-6	-	TGTGCCAGCAGCGCAGAGATGGGACAGGCCCATTCACCCCTCCACTTT	CASSAEMGQAHSPLHF
16	TRBV27	TRBD1	TRBJ1-2	-	TGTGCCAGCAGTTCCTCCGGGACAGGGGGACTTTATGGCTACACCTTC	CASSSSGTGGLYGYTF
15	TRBV14	-	TRBJ1-1	-	TGTGCCAGCAGCTTTTCAGGTTTCATGAACACTGAAGCTTTCTTT	CASSFSGFMNTEAFF
12	TRBV28	-	TRBJ1-2	-	TGTGCCAGCGGCTTGGCCCGGGGGGGCTACACCTTC	CASGLARGGYTF
15	TRBV18	TRBD1	TRBJ1-2	-	TGTGCCAGCTCACCAGTCGGACAGGCGGGGTATGGCTACACCTTC	CASSPVGQAGYGYTF
14	TRBV19	TRBD1	TRBJ1-1	-	TGTGCCAGTAGTCGACAGGGGTTAAACACTGAAGCTTTCTTT	CASSRQGLNTEAFF
15	TRBV19	TRBD2	TRBJ2-1	-	TGTGCCAGTAGTCCTAGCGGGGGGGCCCGCGGTGAGCAGTTCTTC	CASSPSGGARGEQFF
13	TRBV15	TRBD1	TRBJ2-1	-	TGTGCCACCGAAGGGACAGCCTACAATGAGCAGTTCTTC	CATEGTAYNEQFF
15	TRBV6-6	-	TRBJ1-5	-	TGTGCCAGCAGTTACCATTCCAGTAGCAATCAGCCCCAGCATTTT	CASSYHSSSNQPQHF
15	TRBV10-3	TRBD1	TRBJ1-4	-	TGTGCCATCAGCGCCTCCGGGACAGGGGGGGAAAAACTGTTTTTT	CAISASGTGGEKLFF
14	TRBV10-3	TRBD1	TRBJ1-1	-	TGTGCCATCAGGTACAGGGGGAATTACACTGAAGCTTTCTTT	CAIRYRGNYTEAFF
13	TRBV6-5	TRBD1	TRBJ1-5	-	TGTGCCAGCAGTCGGGACAGGGAACAGCCCCAGCATTTT	CASSRDREQPQHF
11	TRBV2	-	TRBJ1-1	-	TGTGCCAGCAGGGGGGGGACTGAAGCTTTCTTT	CASRGGTEAFF
14	TRBV7-9	-	TRBJ1-1	-	TGTGCCAGCAGCTTCGACACGGAGGTCACTGAAGCTTTCTTT	CASSFDTEVTEAFF
13	TRBV19	TRBD1	TRBJ1-4	-	TGTGCCAGTAGTGGGACAGGGACCGAAAAACTGTTTTTT	CASSGTGTEKLFF
13	TRBV7-2	-	TRBJ1-1	-	TGTGCCAGCTCGAGGGTTGTTAACACTGAAGCTTTCTTT	CASSRVVNTEAFF
18	TRBV7-2	TRBD2	TRBJ2-1	-	TGTGCCAGCAGCTTAATGGGACTAGCGGGTGAGTCCTACAATGAGCAGTTCTTC	CASSLMGLAGESYNEQFF
13	TRBV3-1/TRBV3-2	-	TRBJ1-5	-	TGTGCCAGCACCTCGGGCTGGGGCCAGCCCCAGCATTTT	CASTSGWGQPQHF
14	TRBV9	-	TRBJ1-3	-	TGTGCCAGCAGCGTAGGGAGTTCTGGAAACACCATATATTTT	CASSVGSSGNTIYF
15	TRBV2	TRBD1	TRBJ1-1	-	TGTGCCAGCAGTCCATCTGGGACAGGGGACACTGAAGCTTTCTTT	CASSPSGTGDTEAFF
13	TRBV7-7	-	TRBJ1-6	-	TGTGCCAGCAGCTTAGCCAGTAATTCACCCCTCCACTTT	CASSLASNSPLHF
15	TRBV19	-	TRBJ1-1	-	TGTGCCAGTAGTATCGGTCGGGGGGCGAACACTGAAGCTTTCTTT	CASSIGRGANTEAFF
12	TRBV11-2	TRBD1	TRBJ2-7	-	TGTGCCAGCGGTCAGGGGGCTATCGAGCAGTACTTC	CASGQGAIEQYF
15	TRBV4-1	-	TRBJ2-4	-	TGCGCCAGCAGCCAAGTGGCACAGAAAAAAAACATTCAGTACTTC	CASSQVAQKKNIQYF
15	TRBV4-3	-	TRBJ1-1	-	TGCGCCAGCAGCCAAGATGGAAGGGGGAACACTGAAGCTTTCTTT	CASSQDGRGNTEAFF
14	TRBV6-5	-	TRBJ1-1	-	TGTGCCAGCAGTTACCGGGTCCCGAACACTGAAGCTTTCTTT	CASSYRVPNTEAFF
13	TRBV7-2	-	TRBJ1-4	-	TGTGCCAGCAGCTTATCTTTTAATGAAAAACTGTTTTTT	CASSLSFNEKLFF
15	TRBV9	TRBD1	TRBJ2-2	-	TGTGCCAGCAGCGTAGAGGGGGCTAACACCGGGGAGCTGTTTTTT	CASSVEGANTGELFF
18	TRBV11-2	TRBD1	TRBJ1-1	-	TGTGCCAGCAGCTTAGATACCCCCGGGACAGGGGGTAACACTGAAGCTTTCTTT	CASSLDTPGTGGNTEAFF